These 27 T cell receptor beta chains came from one sample sequenced in a study of blood T cell repertoires in COVID-19. Only in-frame clones appear in the TCRdb table, and some are missing; sequencing was by immunoSEQ multiplex PCR. The data contain 150,000 to 200,000 clones, about nine tenths of them singletons. The specimen was peripheral blood. The receptors originated from a woman aged 60-75 years with COVID-19, enrolled during active disease.

The chain uses TRBV10-2 and TRBJ1-5; possibly TRBD1 for D (6 bases). V dropped 5 bases and J dropped 0 bases, with 17 bases sitting between them. The CDR3 loop spans 17 amino acids. In germline, CDR1 is WSHSY, CDR2 SAAADI. CDR3 sequence reads: CASSMRARTDSNQPQHF. The CDR3 DNA is TGCGCCAGCAGTATGCGTGCTCGGACAGATAGCAATCAGCCCCAGCATTTT.

V usage is TRBV24-1 and J usage is TRBJ1-5, with D possibly TRBD1 on 5 matching bases. Trimming left V 9 bases short and J 7 bases short, with 15 bases between. Germline V gene sequence: CDR1 KGHDR, CDR2 SFDVKD. The CDR3 covers 13 residues. CDR3 in amino acids: CATSWGREQPQHF. The DNA of the CDR3 is TGTGCCACCTCCTGGGGCAGGGAACAGCCCCAGCATTTT.

This chain links TRBV19 with TRBJ1-5; weak D call: TRBD1 (5 bases). This CDR3 spans 15 amino acids. V was shortened by 6 bases and J by 1 base, with 13 bases between the two germline ends. Germline loops: CDR1 LNHDA, CDR2 SQIVND (reference sequence). The CDR3 sequence: CASRSGQGSNQPQHF. The CDR3 DNA sequence: TGTGCCAGTAGGAGTGGGCAGGGAAGCAATCAGCCCCAGCATTTT.

This clone occurred once. V and J are TRBV19 and TRBJ2-7, with D unclear. CDR1 and CDR2 from the germline V gene are LNHDA and SQIVND (reference sequence). Trimming left V 5 bases short and J 2 bases short, with 10 bases between. This CDR3 comprises 13 residues. CDR3 nucleotides: TGTGCCAGTAGTCCCGGGTTAACCTACGAGCAGTACTTC. Its protein is CASSPGLTYEQYF.

The J gene is TRBJ1-5, the V gene TRBV19; D possibly corresponds to TRBD1 (6 bases). The CDR3 is made up of 15 amino acids. Deletions cut 5 bases from V and 7 bases from J, with 18 bases between. Germline loops: CDR1 LNHDA, CDR2 SQIVND (reference sequence). The CDR3 nucleotides read TGTGCCAGTAGTCCACAGGGACGGTCAGGGCAGCCCCAGCATTTT. The encoded protein is CASSPQGRSGQPQHF.

The J gene is TRBJ2-3, the V gene TRBV3-1 (or the pseudogene TRBV3-2); 9 nucleotides align to TRBD2. Looked up from germline, CDR1 is LGHDT and CDR2 is YNNKEL (reference sequence). The CDR3 totals 18 residues. The trim removed 3 bases at V and 4 bases at J, leaving 14 bases unmatched. CDR3 nucleotides: TGTGCCAGCAGCCACCGGTTAGTGGCGGGAGGGAATCCAGATACGCAGTATTTT. Translation gives CASSHRLVAGGNPDTQYF.

V is TRBV11-2 and J is TRBJ1-1; the D is unclear. The CDR3 runs 13 residues. Germline V gene sequence: CDR1 SGHAT, CDR2 FQNNGV. The V end was cut by 5 bases, the J end by 2 bases, with 9 bases between. The CDR3 loop reads CASSKQRNTEAFF. The DNA of the CDR3 is TGTGCCAGCAGCAAACAACGAAACACTGAAGCTTTCTTT.

This rearrangement joins TRBV7-9 to TRBJ1-5; 10 bases match TRBD1. This CDR3 has 18 amino acids. V lost 5 bases and J lost 2; bases outside the gene matches: 12. Germline lookup yields CDR1 SEHNR and CDR2 FQNEAQ (reference sequence). The chain's CDR3 is CASSVSPGQGFGNQPQHF. The CDR3 coding sequence is TGTGCCAGCAGCGTTTCGCCGGGACAGGGGTTTGGCAATCAGCCCCAGCATTTT.

V is TRBV6-5 and J is TRBJ1-1; D unclear. The V gene lost 2 bases and the J gene lost 4 bases, with 8 bases spanning the gap. The CDR3 sequence is 13 residues long. CDR1 MNHEY and CDR2 SVGAGI come from the germline V gene. In nucleotides, the CDR3 is TGTGCCAGCAGTTACGCGTCGGTCACTGAAGCTTTCTTT. This translates into CASSYASVTEAFF.

The J gene is TRBJ2-1, the V gene TRBV18; D unclear. Trimming pared 4 bases from V and 10 bases from J, leaving 11 bases between. Germline CDR1 KGHSH, CDR2 LQKENI. The CDR3 consists of 12 residues. The CDR3 reads CASSRSVWEQFF. DNA for the CDR3: TGTGCCAGCTCACGTAGTGTGTGGGAGCAGTTCTTC.

The rearrangement links TRBV4-2 to TRBJ2-7; 9 bases agree with TRBD2. Per the germline V gene, CDR1 is LGHNA and CDR2 is YNFKEQ. The CDR3 extends over 16 amino acids. J gave up 2 bases and V 4 bases, and 9 bases lay outside the gene matches. The CDR3 loop is CASSLGVREGAYEQYF. The CDR3 DNA reads as TGTGCCAGCAGCCTTGGCGTGCGGGAGGGTGCCTACGAGCAGTACTTC.

The V call is TRBV6-2 or TRBV6-3, the J call TRBJ1-5, with 7 bases matching TRBD1. Germline V CDR1 and CDR2: MNHEY, SVGEGT. The CDR3 is 16 amino acids. The V and J ends lost 5 bases and 4 bases, in that order; junction bases with no gene match: 11. This chain's CDR3 is CASSPTRTGVNQPQHF. CDR3 bases: TGTGCCAGCAGTCCCACTCGGACAGGAGTTAATCAGCCCCAGCATTTT.

This rearrangement joins TRBV10-2 to TRBJ1-1, with D unresolved. The ends were cut back, 4 bases at V and 1 base at J, with 10 bases in the middle. CDR3 length: 14 amino acids. Per the germline V gene, CDR1 is WSHSY and CDR2 is SAAADI. In DNA, the CDR3 is TGCGCCAGCAGTGTAGGGCGGGCGAACACTGAAGCTTTCTTT. Protein sequence: CASSVGRANTEAFF.

This clone was seen only once. CDR3 nucleotides: TGTGCCAGCAGTTACGAAAGAGCGGGAGCTTACAATGAGCAGTTCTTC. Protein sequence: CASSYERAGAYNEQFF. The chain employs TRBV6-2 or TRBV6-3 and TRBJ2-1, with 8 bases that match TRBD2. CDR1 is MNHEY, CDR2 SVGEGT, per germline. CDR3 length: 16 amino acids. The trim removed 2 bases at V and 4 bases at J, leaving 7 bases unmatched.

The CDR3 DNA is TGTGCCAGCAGAGTTAGGGGTGATTCACCCCTCCACTTT. It yields the protein CASRVRGDSPLHF. The chain employs TRBV6-5 and TRBJ1-6; possible D gene TRBD1, 5 bases. CDR3 length: 13 residues. Germline-derived CDR1 and CDR2 are MNHEY and SVGAGI. V shed 6 bases and J shed 8 bases, with 11 bases lying between them.

The chain joins TRBV20-1 to TRBJ1-4, with D hard to call. The length of the CDR3 is 11 residues. Germline V CDR1 and CDR2: DFQATT, SNEGSKA (reference sequence). Deletions cut 4 bases from V and 5 bases from J, with 5 bases between. The CDR3, as DNA: TGCAGTGCTACGTCGAATGAAAAACTGTTTTTT. Protein sequence: CSATSNEKLFF.

The chain carries TRBV4-2 and TRBJ2-1, with TRBD2 matching 7 bases. The CDR3 is made up of 15 amino acids. Germline V gene data show CDR1 as LGHNA and CDR2 as YNFKEQ. V trimming: 1 base; J trimming: 0 bases; junction bases outside the gene matches: 0. The CDR3 coding sequence is TGTGCCAGCAGCCAAGGGACTAGCTCCTACAATGAGCAGTTCTTC. The encoded protein is CASSQGTSSYNEQFF.

This clone occurred once. This sequence joins TRBV5-1 and TRBJ2-7, with D possibly TRBD1 on 5 matching bases. The CDR3 spans 14 residues. V lost 4 bases to trimming and J lost 1 base, with 12 bases between them. Per the germline V gene, CDR1 is SGHRS and CDR2 is YFSETQ. CDR3 nucleotide sequence: TGCGCCAGCAGCCGATATACAGGATCCTACGAGCAGTACTTC. This sequence encodes CASSRYTGSYEQYF.

The rearrangement uses TRBV4-1 and TRBJ1-1, with 7 positions matching TRBD1. Trimming at V came to 8 bases and at J to 3 bases, leaving 12 bases not matched to a gene. This CDR3 spans 15 amino acids. The germline V gene encodes CDR1 MGHRA and CDR2 YSYEKL. The CDR3 loop is CASGGTAHGYTEAFF. For the CDR3, the DNA is TGCGCCAGCGGAGGGACAGCCCACGGGTACACTGAAGCTTTCTTT.

This chain links TRBV18 with TRBJ2-7; the D gene is possibly TRBD2 (7 bases). CDR1 KGHSH and CDR2 LQKENI come from the germline V gene. This CDR3 region has 13 residues. Trimming took 6 bases from V and 4 from J, leaving 13 bases between them. The CDR3 region is CASSAGARYEQYF. The CDR3 DNA follows: TGTGCCAGCTCCGCGGGGGCCCGTTACGAGCAGTACTTC.

In its sample, this clone was seen once. The rearrangement links TRBV5-4 to TRBJ2-1; tentative D call: TRBD1 (5 bases). Germline-derived CDR1 and CDR2 are SGHNT and YYREEE (reference sequence). V dropped 1 base and J dropped 10 bases, with 18 bases sitting between them. The CDR3 sequence is 15 residues long. In DNA, the CDR3 is TGTGCCAGCAGCTTGAACCCCTGGGGCAGCGAAGAGCAGTTCTTC. Its protein is CASSLNPWGSEEQFF.

The rearrangement links TRBV15 to TRBJ1-1; no firm D call. Trimming stripped 0 bases from V and 1 base from J, with 9 bases between. The CDR3 totals 15 residues. CDR1 is LNHNV and CDR2 is YYDKDF in the germline V gene (reference sequence). The CDR3 sequence is CATSRDLSGNTEAFF. Written as DNA, the CDR3 is TGTGCCACCAGCAGAGATTTATCCGGGAACACTGAAGCTTTCTTT.

The genes are TRBV28 and TRBJ2-7, with TRBD2 identical over 8 bases. This CDR3 contains 14 residues. CDR1 is MDHEN, CDR2 SYDVKM, per germline. J lost 4 bases, V lost 6 bases, and 8 bases had no gene match. Here the CDR3 DNA reads TGTGCCAGCAGCCGAAGCGGGAGAGCTTACGAGCAGTACTTC. Amino acids: CASSRSGRAYEQYF.

In its sample, this clone was seen a few times. The chain combines TRBV30 with TRBJ1-6; 9 bases agree with TRBD1. The CDR3 contains 13 residues. Germline lookup yields CDR1 GTSNPN and CDR2 SVGIG (reference sequence). V shed 2 bases and J 10 bases; nucleotides not matched to a gene: 3. CDR3 coding DNA: TGTGCCTGGAGTATAACAGGGGGCTCACCCCTCCACTTT. It codes for CAWSITGGSPLHF.

This clone has a single count. J is TRBJ2-7 and V is TRBV6-2 or TRBV6-3, with D possibly matching TRBD2 (5 bases). V dropped 7 bases and J dropped 0 bases, with 19 bases sitting between them. Germline V gene data show CDR1 as MNHEY and CDR2 as SVGEGT. This CDR3 has 16 amino acids. The CDR3 coding sequence is TGTGCCAGCAACCCTTTTGGGAGTCCCAACTCCTACGAGCAGTACTTC. Its translation: CASNPFGSPNSYEQYF.

The V call is TRBV7-3, the J call TRBJ1-1; 9 nucleotides align to TRBD1. CDR3 length: 15 amino acids. Germline V gene sequence: CDR1 SGHTA, CDR2 FQGTGA. V lost 5 bases to trimming and J lost 1 base; unmatched junction nucleotides: 5. CDR3 residues: CASSATGGANTEAFF. Written as DNA, the CDR3 is TGTGCCAGCAGCGCCACAGGGGGCGCGAACACTGAAGCTTTCTTT. The full variable domain, rest sourced from reference TRBV7-3 and TRBJ1-1, is GAGVSQTPSNKVTEKGKYVELRCDPISGHTALYWYRQSLGQGPEFLIYFQGTGAADDSGLPNDRFFAVRPEGSVSTLKIQRTERGDSAVYLCASSATGGANTEAFFGQGTRLTVV.

This chain links TRBV11-3 with TRBJ1-2; 9 bases are a match to TRBD1. CDR1 and CDR2 from the germline V gene are SGHNT and YENEEA. The V segment lost 3 bases and the J segment 7 bases; nucleotides outside the gene matches: 3. The CDR3 has 13 residues. The CDR3, as DNA: TGTGCCAGCAGCTTGGACAGGGGTTTTGGCTACACCTTC. It translates to CASSLDRGFGYTF.